This T cell receptor (beta chain) was found in a study of T cell responses to AZD1222 COVID-19 vaccine. Overall study: The analysis combined second doses at about 4 or about 12 weeks.

V lost 0 bases and J lost 4, with 4 bases in between. Per germline, CDR1 LGHDT and CDR2 YNNKEL (reference sequence). This CDR3 is built from 14 residues. Findings of the study overall: Baseline serology detected seropositivity in only six AZD1222 recipients. Vaccination with two AZD1222 doses was followed by a rise in Spike-specific TCR breadth and depth.

As for this clone: As yet, its antigen is unknown.

Libraries were prepared by immunoSEQ multiplex PCR; TCRdb keeps only in-frame clonotypes and omits some of them. The sample holds under 100,000 clones; more than 85% are singletons and the top ten take around 5.2%. The sequencing used peripheral blood, collected on day 0 of AZD1222 vaccination. This chain uses TRBV3-1 (or the pseudogene TRBV3-2) with TRBJ2-6; D unclear. This clonotype was sampled from an adult in good health. CDR3 bases: TGTGCCAGCAGCCAAGAAGGCGGGGCCAACGTCCTGACTTTC. This gives the protein CASSQEGGANVLTF.